In this sample, the clone carrying this T cell receptor beta chain turned up many times. What it binds is not known. Germline V lookup: CDR1 PRHDT, CDR2 FYEKMQ (reference sequence). The CDR3 runs to 16 residues. After removal of 5 bases from V and 6 bases from J, the junction contained 15 bases not matched to a gene. This sample is drawn from a study of regulatory T cells in long-lasting Graves disease. Study results and limitations: Graves' patients with persistent disease showed TCR diversity lower than patients newly diagnosed.

Stated time point: newly diagnosed GD, antithyroid drugs for less than 3 months. PBMC-extracted RNA yielded the TCR library. Building the TCR beta libraries relied on iRepertoire HTBI primers, and CDR3 regions underwent Arm-PCR. Each CDR3 protein gets one entry after TCRdb re-called the multiplex PCR reads with MiXCR. The profile shows 370,000 or so distinct CDR3 sequences, roughly 16% of them singletons. Another study also made use of these data, one on T cells in Graves' hyperthyroidism and ophthalmopathy. Turning to that study: Expanded thyroid clonotypes (above 0.001) were mostly also found in blood.

The chain is built from TRBV13 and TRBJ2-5, with 7 bases that match TRBD1. The source of this sequence is a woman between 18 and 29 years old with Graves disease. The material sequenced was peripheral blood mononuclear cells (PBMCs), taken at new diagnosis, from a patient treated with antithyroid drugs. CDR3 sequence (DNA): TGTGCCAGCAGCCTTCGACAGGGTGATACGGCGAAGACCCAGTACTTC. It yields the protein CASSLRQGDTAKTQYF.